The 5 T cell receptor beta chains in this list originate from one sample, sequenced in a study of blood T cell repertoires in COVID-19 (dated by TCRdb to 2018 to 2020). The library was built by means of the immunoSEQ multiplex PCR assay. Here the immuneACCESS table is served through TCRdb, limited to in-frame sequences with V and J called. Missing clones are a known gap in these copies; in checked studies unresolved V genes cover under half, and the rest lacks a known reason. The sample table lists nearly 200,000 clones, 70% to 90% of them with a count of one. The ten largest make up approximately 0.9% of the sample. Sequenced: peripheral blood. The origin of the receptors is a man between 60 and 75 years old with COVID-19, enrolled during active disease.

J is TRBJ1-2 and V is TRBV18; 7 nucleotides match TRBD1. Germline values: CDR1 KGHSH, CDR2 LQKENI. After removal of 3 bases from V and 5 bases from J, the junction contained 12 bases not matched to a gene. This CDR3 is built from 16 residues. The CDR3 is CASSPTFPTGRYGYTF. CDR3 DNA: TGTGCCAGCTCACCTACGTTCCCGACAGGGAGGTATGGCTACACCTTC.

This chain joins TRBV7-9 and TRBJ2-7, with TRBD1 matching 8 bases. V was pared by 8 bases and J by 2 bases, with 5 bases of the junction left unmatched. Germline lookup yields CDR1 SEHNR and CDR2 FQNEAQ (reference sequence). The CDR3 extends over 13 amino acids. In DNA form, the CDR3 reads TGTGCCAGCGGGACAGGTGTCGCCTACGAGCAGTACTTC. It codes for CASGTGVAYEQYF.

The chain combines TRBV18 with TRBJ2-1, with 7 bases that match TRBD2. The germline gives CDR1 KGHSH, CDR2 LQKENI. With V trimmed by 3 bases and J by 8 bases, 10 bases remained unmatched. This CDR3 comprises 15 residues. As DNA, the CDR3 is TGTGCCAGCTCACCCCCGGGACTCGGGGGGTATGAGCAGTTCTTC. This sequence encodes CASSPPGLGGYEQFF.

This rearrangement joins TRBV5-1 to TRBJ1-6; D is unclear. Germline V gene sequence: CDR1 SGHRS, CDR2 YFSETQ. This CDR3 contains 16 residues. Trimming shortened V by 0 bases and J by 0 bases, and 7 bases separated the two germline ends. The CDR3 protein is CASSLGGSSYNSPLHF. The DNA of the CDR3 is TGCGCCAGCAGCTTGGGAGGGAGCTCCTATAATTCACCCCTCCACTTT.

The CDR3 reads CASSESGAGDTQYF. As DNA, the CDR3 is TGTGCCAGCAGCGAGAGCGGAGCCGGAGATACGCAGTATTTT. This chain joins TRBV5-4 and TRBJ2-3; D may be TRBD2 (5 bases). Germline V gene lookup returns CDR1 SGHNT and CDR2 YYREEE (reference sequence). Trimming removed 4 bases from V and 5 bases from J, with 14 bases in between. The CDR3 covers 14 residues.